This T cell receptor beta chain is from a study of post-analysis software for immune sequencing data. In the study overall: Disease courses included relapsing-remitting, secondary progressive and progressive-relapsing multiple sclerosis. The study, taken as a whole, reports: Same-batch preparations were strongly co-clustered by F measure. Comparison of patients with controls showed about 5 TRBV segments more frequent in patients, TRBV5-6, TRBV5-1 and TRBV20-1 among them. Significantly lower normalized Chao1 diversity was seen in multiple sclerosis patients than in controls.

Looked up from germline, CDR1 is MGHRA and CDR2 is YSYEKL. The CDR3 is 16 amino acids. V shed 3 bases and J 4 bases; nucleotides not matched to a gene: 3. The sample holds a few counts of this clonotype. No antigen is known for it. Unique molecular identifiers were carried by the TCR beta cDNA libraries. Once about 0.95 to 10 million T cells were used, roughly 0.5 million cDNA molecules resulted. TCRdb redid the calling of the PCR reads with MiXCR, one entry per CDR3 protein. This sample carries more than 450,000 distinct CDR3 sequences, around 44% of them seen once, and the ten largest clones take 1.5% to 2%.

The gene calls are TRBV4-1 and TRBJ2-4; 13 bases are a match to TRBD2. Sample: blood. The clonotype was recovered from a girl aged 10 to 17 with multiple sclerosis. The chain's CDR3 is CASSHPGLAGKNIQYF. The CDR3 DNA follows: TGCGCCAGCAGCCACCCGGGACTAGCGGGAAAAAACATTCAGTACTTC.